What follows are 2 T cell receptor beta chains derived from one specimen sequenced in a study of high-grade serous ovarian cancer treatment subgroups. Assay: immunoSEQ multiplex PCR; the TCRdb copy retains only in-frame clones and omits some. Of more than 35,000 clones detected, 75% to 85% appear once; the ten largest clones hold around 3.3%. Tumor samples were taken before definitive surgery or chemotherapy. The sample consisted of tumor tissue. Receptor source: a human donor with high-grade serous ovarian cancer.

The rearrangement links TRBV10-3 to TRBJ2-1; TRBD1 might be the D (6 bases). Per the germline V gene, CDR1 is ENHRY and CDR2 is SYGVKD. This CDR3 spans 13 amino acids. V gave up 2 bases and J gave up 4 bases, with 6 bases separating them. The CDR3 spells CAISEQGYNEQFF. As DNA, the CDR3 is TGTGCCATCAGTGAGCAGGGGTACAATGAGCAGTTCTTC.

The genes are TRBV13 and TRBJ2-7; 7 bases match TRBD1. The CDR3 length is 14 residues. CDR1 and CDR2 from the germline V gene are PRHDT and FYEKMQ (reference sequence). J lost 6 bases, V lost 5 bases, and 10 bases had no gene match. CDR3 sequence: CASSHTGTAPEQYF. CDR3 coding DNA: TGTGCCAGCAGCCATACCGGGACAGCCCCCGAGCAGTACTTC.